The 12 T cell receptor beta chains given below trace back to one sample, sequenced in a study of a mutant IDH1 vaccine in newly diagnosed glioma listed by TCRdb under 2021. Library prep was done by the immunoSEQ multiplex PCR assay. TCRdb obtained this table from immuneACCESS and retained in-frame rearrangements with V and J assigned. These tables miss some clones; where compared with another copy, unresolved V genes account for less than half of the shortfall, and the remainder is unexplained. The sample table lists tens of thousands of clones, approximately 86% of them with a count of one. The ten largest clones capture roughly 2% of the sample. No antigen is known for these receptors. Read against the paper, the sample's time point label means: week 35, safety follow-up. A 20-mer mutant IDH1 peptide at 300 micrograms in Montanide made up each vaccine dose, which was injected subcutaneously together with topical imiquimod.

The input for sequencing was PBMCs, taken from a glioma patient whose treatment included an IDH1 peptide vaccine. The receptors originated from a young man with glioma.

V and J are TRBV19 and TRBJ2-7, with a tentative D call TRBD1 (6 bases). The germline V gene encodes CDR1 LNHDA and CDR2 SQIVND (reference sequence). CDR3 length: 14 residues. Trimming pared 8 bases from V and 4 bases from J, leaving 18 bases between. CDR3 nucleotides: TGTGCCAGTTCGACTACACGGGACATTTACGAGCAGTACTTC. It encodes CASSTTRDIYEQYF.

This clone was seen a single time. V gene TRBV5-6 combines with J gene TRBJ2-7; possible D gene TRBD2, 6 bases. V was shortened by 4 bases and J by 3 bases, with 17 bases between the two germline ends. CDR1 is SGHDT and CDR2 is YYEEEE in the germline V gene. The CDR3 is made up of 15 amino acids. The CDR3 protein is CASSPNPGTVYEQYF. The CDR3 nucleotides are TGTGCCAGCAGCCCCAACCCCGGGACTGTCTACGAGCAGTACTTC.

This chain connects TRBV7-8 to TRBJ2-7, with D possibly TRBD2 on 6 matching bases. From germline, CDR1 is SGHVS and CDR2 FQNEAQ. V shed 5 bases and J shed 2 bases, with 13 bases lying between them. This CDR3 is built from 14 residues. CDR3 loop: CASSTRREPYEQYF. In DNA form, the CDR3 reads TGTGCCAGCAGCACCCGGAGGGAACCCTACGAGCAGTACTTC.

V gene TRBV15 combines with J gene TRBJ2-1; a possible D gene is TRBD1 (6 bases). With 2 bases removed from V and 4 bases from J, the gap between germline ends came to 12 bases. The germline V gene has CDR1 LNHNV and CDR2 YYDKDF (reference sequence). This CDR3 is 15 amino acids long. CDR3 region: CATSRRTGLYNEQFF. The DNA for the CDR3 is TGTGCCACCAGCAGACGAACAGGGTTGTACAATGAGCAGTTCTTC.

The CDR3 DNA is TGCAGCGACAGGGGGCAAGAGACCCAGTACTTC. This gives the protein CSDRGQETQYF. The chain couples TRBV20-1 to TRBJ2-5; TRBD1 matches 9 bases. The CDR3 is 11 amino acids. From germline, CDR1 is DFQATT and CDR2 SNEGSKA (reference sequence).

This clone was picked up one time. The CDR3 region is CASSITTGGLYEQYF. As DNA, the CDR3 is TGTGCCAGCAGCATCACTACGGGGGGGCTCTACGAGCAGTACTTC. This chain joins TRBV13 and TRBJ2-7; 8 bases align to TRBD2. The CDR3 length is 15 residues. The germline V gene has CDR1 PRHDT and CDR2 FYEKMQ (reference sequence). V shed 5 bases, J shed 3 bases, and the junction held 9 bases outside the gene matches.

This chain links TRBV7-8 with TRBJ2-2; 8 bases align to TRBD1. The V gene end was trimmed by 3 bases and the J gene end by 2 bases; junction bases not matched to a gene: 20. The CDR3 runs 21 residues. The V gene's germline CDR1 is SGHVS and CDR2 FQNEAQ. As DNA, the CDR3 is TGTGCCAGCAGCTTGGCCCCCGGGACAGGTCCTGGTACGGTTAACACCGGGGAGCTGTTTTTT. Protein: CASSLAPGTGPGTVNTGELFF. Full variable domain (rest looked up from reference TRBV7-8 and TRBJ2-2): GAGVSQSPRYKVAKRGQDVALRCDPISGHVSLFWYQQALGQGPEFLTYFQNEAQLDKSGLPSDRFFAERPEGSVSTLKIQRTQQEDSAVYLCASSLAPGTGPGTVNTGELFFGEGSRLTVL.

The CDR3 DNA reads as TGTGCCAGCAGCTTGCGTTACTCGGGGGGCACTGAAGCTTTCTTT. It encodes CASSLRYSGGTEAFF. The gene calls are TRBV5-6 and TRBJ1-1; D might be TRBD1 (5 bases). The germline V and J ends were trimmed by 1 base and 4 bases, with 14 bases remaining between them. The germline CDR1 and CDR2 sequences are SGHDT and YYEEEE. The CDR3 is 15 amino acids.

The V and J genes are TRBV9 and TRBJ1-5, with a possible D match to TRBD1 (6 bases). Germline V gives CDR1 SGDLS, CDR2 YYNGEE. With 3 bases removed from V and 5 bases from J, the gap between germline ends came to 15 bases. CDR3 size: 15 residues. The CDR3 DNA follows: TGTGCCAGCAGCGCGGGAACCGGGGGGCATCAGCCCCAGCATTTT. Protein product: CASSAGTGGHQPQHF.

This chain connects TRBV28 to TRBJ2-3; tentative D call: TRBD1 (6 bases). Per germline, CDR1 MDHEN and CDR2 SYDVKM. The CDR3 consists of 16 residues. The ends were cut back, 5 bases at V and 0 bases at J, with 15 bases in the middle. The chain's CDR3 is CASSPLPGTSTDTQYF. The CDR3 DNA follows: TGTGCCAGCAGTCCCCTCCCCGGGACAAGCACAGATACGCAGTATTTT.

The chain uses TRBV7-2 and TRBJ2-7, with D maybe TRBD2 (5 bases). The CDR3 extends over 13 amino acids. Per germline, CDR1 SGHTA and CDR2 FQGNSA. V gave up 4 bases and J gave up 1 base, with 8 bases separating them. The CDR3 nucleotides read TGTGCCAGCAGCTCCGGGGTATCCTACGAGCAGTACTTC. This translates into CASSSGVSYEQYF.

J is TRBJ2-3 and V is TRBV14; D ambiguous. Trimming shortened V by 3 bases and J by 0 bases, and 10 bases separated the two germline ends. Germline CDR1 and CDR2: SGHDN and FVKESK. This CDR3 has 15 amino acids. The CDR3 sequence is CASSQSEDSTDTQYF. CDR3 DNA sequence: TGTGCCAGCAGCCAGAGCGAGGACAGCACAGATACGCAGTATTTT.